This T cell receptor (beta chain) was profiled in a study of T cells in Graves' hyperthyroidism and ophthalmopathy. General study points: The model's output predicted ophthalmopathy at a median of about 6.5 months prior to onset.

TCR beta CDR3 regions were amplified from RNA transcripts. HTBI primers were used for first-round RT-PCR of the TCR CDR3. TCRdb re-called the multiplex PCR reads through MiXCR, storing one row per CDR3 protein. Of some 620,000 distinct CDR3 sequences detected, 16% appear once; the ten largest clones hold 3.8%. This clonotype was detected only a few times. Its antigen remains unknown. After removal of 4 bases from V and 5 bases from J, the junction contained 13 bases not matched to a gene. This CDR3 contains 16 residues. Germline CDR1 PRHDT, CDR2 FYEKMQ (reference sequence). V gene TRBV13 combines with J gene TRBJ2-7; 8 bases match TRBD1. The clonotype was recovered from a woman aged 25 to 45 with Graves' hyperthyroidism. The sample comprised blood. The CDR3 nucleotides are TGTGCCAGCAGCTCGAGAGGCGGGACAGGTGGGGACGAGCAGTACTTC. Its protein is CASSSRGGTGGDEQYF.